This TCR beta chain was documented in a study of shared clonotypes between healthy human individuals. The study's findings and limits: Sequencing depth was expected to influence donor clonotype sharing. Naive subsets generally exceeded memory subsets in estimated richness. Only blood was sampled, and tissue TCR repertoires likely differ from blood ones.

Note on this clone: Its antigen remains unknown.

TCRdb keeps only in-frame clones here, not all; method: immunoSEQ multiplex PCR. The profile covers about 2.2 million clones, with approximately 94% appearing a single time and around 1.7% taken by the ten largest. CD45RO negativity and positive selection for CCR7 defined naive CD8 cells, a population that excluded terminally differentiated effector memory CD45RA+ cells. V gave up 4 bases and J gave up 3 bases; unmatched junction bases: 15. The CDR3 has 17 residues. In germline, CDR1 is SNHLY, CDR2 FYNNEI. The sequence was collected from a man in his late teens or twenties in good health. Some clones in this sample may be carry-over from other donors' samples. The V and J genes are TRBV2 and TRBJ2-7; 7 bases fit TRBD2. Sequenced material: naive CD8+ T cells from PBMCs. The CDR3 reads CASSGTAKGLGNYEQYF. CDR3 bases: TGTGCCAGCAGTGGGACCGCCAAAGGACTAGGGAACTACGAGCAGTACTTC.